The rows below give T cell receptor beta chains drawn from one sample of a study of blood T cell repertoires in COVID-19. Clones were sequenced by immunoSEQ multiplex PCR, and TCRdb holds only the in-frame ones, with some missing. Of about 460,000 clones listed, around 85% are singletons. The source material was PBMCs or T cells enriched from blood (not recorded which). The receptors shown here come from a woman aged 55-75 years who had recovered from COVID-19. Each CDR3 is given with its conserved first and last residue.

TRBJ2-1 TRBV11-2 CASSLGGLGDNEQFF
TRBJ1-4 TRBV11-3 CASGGGLGATNEKLFF
TRBJ1-2 TRBV6-4 CASIFPTGVDYGYTF
TRBJ1-2 TRBV27 CASGGTPGRYGYTF
TRBJ1-1 TRBV15 CATSKNPYRARQAFF
TRBJ2-3 TRBV9 CASSVATGLDTQYF
TRBJ1-3 TRBV30 CAWSVPGTTGNTIYF
TRBJ2-7 TRBV2 CASMASSSYEQYF
TRBJ2-3 TRBV5-8 CASSFLGGDTQYF
TRBJ2-1 TRBV9 CASSPPRASGGVHNEQFF
TRBJ1-5 TRBV5-1 CASSLSPGGFYSNQPQHF
TRBJ2-6 TRBV5-5 CASSFSSGANVLTF
TRBJ1-1 TRBV5-1 CASSISPGQSTEAFF
TRBJ1-6 TRBV6-5 CASTSGGTPTSPLHF
TRBJ2-5 TRBV5-1 CASSLAVAGGPGETQYF
TRBJ1-4 TRBV2 CASADSRTEKLFF
TRBJ1-2 TRBV19 CASETGEAYGYTF
TRBJ2-7 TRBV28 CASSPPSGRSYEQYF
TRBJ1-4 TRBV4-1 CASSMMGQQNEKLFF
TRBJ1-4 TRBV19 CASRGQGLGDEKLFF
TRBJ2-1 TRBV5-1 CASSSTTGTHNEQFF
TRBJ1-4 TRBV2 CASSDSWGQGEEKLFF
TRBJ1-1 TRBV12-3/TRBV12-4 CASTRRGNTEAFF
TRBJ1-5 TRBV5-4 CASSLGQGQPQHF
TRBJ1-5 TRBV19 CATNPDSFNQPQHF
TRBJ1-6 TRBV9 CASSVLTDNSPLHF
TRBJ2-7 TRBV3-1/TRBV3-2 CASSLFRVREQYF
TRBJ1-1 TRBV7-2 CASSLVVGGTEAFF
TRBJ1-5 TRBV27 CASSPQGREKPQHF
TRBJ1-3 TRBV7-2 CASSLRGRGPGNTIYF
TRBJ1-4 TRBV30 CAWSAGQGTRATNEKLFF
TRBJ1-2 TRBV27 CASFGGRSGYTF
TRBJ1-4 TRBV19 CASSPGTEKLFF
TRBJ2-7 TRBV5-8 CASSLGGQGGEQYF
TRBJ2-3 TRBV25-1 CASSNTGWGTDTQYF
TRBJ1-2 TRBV6-5 CASSTTGINGYTF
TRBJ1-2 TRBV6-5 CASSYSRQLTYGYTF
TRBJ2-5 TRBV6-5 CASSYGRGQETQYF
TRBJ1-4 TRBV28 CASSPAGVGATNEKLFF
TRBJ2-6 TRBV19 CASLDRSGANVLTF
TRBJ1-4 TRBV3-1/TRBV3-2 CASSQETARQGGEKLFF
TRBJ2-2 TRBV6-6 CASSYEAGFYTGELFF
TRBJ2-3 TRBV12-3/TRBV12-4 CASSQRGGYTQYF
TRBJ2-1 TRBV7-9 CASSLSNYLFYNEQFF
TRBJ2-5 TRBV2 CASKRDRGPQETQYF
TRBJ1-2 TRBV30 CAWTLLPMNYGYTF
TRBJ1-5 TRBV27 CASSFGGSGNQPQHF
TRBJ1-6 TRBV20-1 CSASPLGGSNSPLHF
TRBJ2-5 TRBV24-1 CATSDFSGGRQETQYF
TRBJ2-2 TRBV28 CASSLPATLGVNTGELFF
TRBJ2-7 TRBV7-9 CASSPGLAGASYEQYF
TRBJ1-2 TRBV19 CASSSLHLYYGYTF
TRBJ2-2 TRBV12-5 CASGLGQGAAGELFF
TRBJ2-3 TRBV7-9 CASSQGTGRTDTQYF